This T cell receptor beta chain was captured in a study of shared clonotypes between healthy human individuals. Turning to the study itself: Each donor contributed plates that comprised three CD4 naive, three CD4 memory, two CD8 naive and one CD8 memory. Study-wide results and limits: It was the non-shared clonotypes that had lower generation probabilities than clonotypes shared by all four donors. Approximately 5% was the fraction of naive CD4 clonotypes found shared across a few donors.

The deep-level immunoSEQ assay was used. TCRdb's copy holds only in-frame clones and misses some; the assay was immunoSEQ multiplex PCR. The table shows over a million clones, with 70% to 80% occurring only once. Worth noting for this clone: Its antigen is not identified.

The CDR3 contains 13 residues. Germline loops: CDR1 WNHNN, CDR2 SYGVQD (reference sequence). V was cut by 0 bases and J by 7 bases, with 9 bases left in between. The sequenced sample consisted of memory CD4+ T cells sorted from blood. The subset was: CD45RA-negative fraction. The V call is TRBV10-1, the J call TRBJ1-2, with D uncertain. The receptor was isolated from a young man in good health. The CDR3 here is CASSESILAGYTF. The CDR3 DNA reads as TGCGCCAGCAGTGAGTCGATTCTAGCTGGCTACACCTTC.